Shown below are 3 T cell receptor beta chains from a single sample sequenced in a study of cytomegalovirus exposure and HLA in healthy donors (dated by TCRdb to about 2017). Library prep was done by the immunoSEQ multiplex PCR assay. A mixture of 60 forward primers for TCR Vbeta segments and 13 reverse primers for TCR Jbeta segments was used in the multiplex PCR. Sourced from immuneACCESS, this table was stored by TCRdb with only in-frame sequences that have V and J called. A share of the clones is absent; for the studies checked, an unresolved V gene accounts for under half, and the remainder has no known explanation. The table for this sample lists 95,000 to 100,000 clones; 60% to 75% of them were counted only once. 1.9% of the sample goes to the ten largest clones. Material for sequencing was PBMCs. The receptors shown here come from a woman aged 35 to 49 in good health and CMV-seronegative.

The chain carries TRBV10-3 and TRBJ1-5; 8 nucleotides align to TRBD1. Germline V lookup: CDR1 ENHRY, CDR2 SYGVKD. Trimming at V came to 3 bases and at J to 7 bases, leaving 8 bases not matched to a gene. This CDR3 is built from 15 residues. The CDR3 is CAISDGRGLGQPQHF. CDR3 sequence (DNA): TGTGCCATCAGTGATGGCAGGGGGCTCGGGCAGCCCCAGCATTTT.

A word on this clone: A junction end diverges from the germline sequence, so it may reflect a read error. The rearrangement links TRBV7-9 to TRBJ1-2; D may be TRBD1 (5 bases). In germline, CDR1 is SEHNR, CDR2 FQNEAQ (reference sequence). The CDR3 totals 11 residues. CDR3 residues: CSSSLLGTVTF. The CDR3 region has the DNA TGTTCCAGCAGCTTACTTGGGACTGTTACCTTC.

The rearrangement links TRBV21-1 to TRBJ1-1; TRBD1, the table's D call, lacks a check against the DNA. TRBV21-1 is a documented pseudogene. This CDR3 spans 17 amino acids. The CDR3 protein is CASSSEKAHETHTEAFF. The CDR3 nucleotides are TGTGCCAGCAGCAGTGAGAAGGCGCATGAGACACACACTGAAGCTTTCTTT.